The sequence of this T cell receptor (beta chain) was determined in a study of T cell responses to AZD1222 COVID-19 vaccine. Clones were sequenced by immunoSEQ multiplex PCR, and TCRdb holds only the in-frame ones, with some missing. Altogether about 120,000 clones are present, 90% being singletons, with the ten largest covering more than 3.5%. Points on this clone: Its matching antigen is unknown.

Study-level results: The study sampled repertoires only after the peak T cell response. White British donors predominated, females outnumbered males, and clonal diversity was possibly underestimated. A rise in Spike-specific TCR breadth and depth followed two AZD1222 doses. Across spike, vaccine-associated CD4 TCRs were found, dominant at 160-218 and 743-854.

Germline lookup yields CDR1 SGHVS and CDR2 FNYEAQ. This CDR3 spans 16 amino acids. The V segment lost 5 bases and the J segment 0 bases; nucleotides outside the gene matches: 9. V gene TRBV7-6 combines with J gene TRBJ1-2, with 7 bases that match TRBD1. The receptor's source is an adult who received the MenACWY meningococcal vaccine as a control. The input for sequencing was peripheral blood, taken 28 days after the second dose of the MenACWY control vaccine. CDR3 loop: CASSQDRAPANYGYTF. CDR3 DNA sequence: TGTGCCAGCAGCCAAGACAGGGCCCCAGCTAACTATGGCTACACCTTC.